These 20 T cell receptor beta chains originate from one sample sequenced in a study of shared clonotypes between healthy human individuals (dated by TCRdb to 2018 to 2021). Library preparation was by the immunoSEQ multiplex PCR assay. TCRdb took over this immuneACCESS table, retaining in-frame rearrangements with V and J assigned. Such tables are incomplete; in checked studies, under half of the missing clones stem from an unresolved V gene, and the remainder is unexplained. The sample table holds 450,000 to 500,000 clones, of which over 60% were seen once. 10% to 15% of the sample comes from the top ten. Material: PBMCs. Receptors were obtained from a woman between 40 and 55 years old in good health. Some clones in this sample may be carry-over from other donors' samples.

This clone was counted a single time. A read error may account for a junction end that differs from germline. CDR3: CANSSYPRAINTEAFF. The CDR3 DNA reads as TGTGCCAACAGCTCATACCCCAGGGCTATCAACACTGAAGCTTTCTTT. This chain connects TRBV7-3 to TRBJ1-1; D may be TRBD1 (5 bases). Germline V gene data show CDR1 as SGHTA and CDR2 as FQGTGA. The CDR3 consists of 16 residues. Looking up the rest from reference TRBV7-3 and TRBJ1-1 gives the full variable domain: GAGVSQTPSNKVTEKGKYVELRCDPISGHTALYWYRQSLGQGPEFLIYFQGTGAADDSGLPNDRFFAVRPEGSVSTLKIQRTERGDSAVYLCANSSYPRAINTEAFFGQGTRLTVV.

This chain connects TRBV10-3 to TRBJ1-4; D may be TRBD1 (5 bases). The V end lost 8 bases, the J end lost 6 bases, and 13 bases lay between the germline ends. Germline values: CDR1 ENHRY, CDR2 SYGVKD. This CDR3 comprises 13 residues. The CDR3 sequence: CAIGGIQDEKLFF. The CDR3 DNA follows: TGTGCCATCGGGGGGATACAGGATGAAAAACTGTTTTTT.

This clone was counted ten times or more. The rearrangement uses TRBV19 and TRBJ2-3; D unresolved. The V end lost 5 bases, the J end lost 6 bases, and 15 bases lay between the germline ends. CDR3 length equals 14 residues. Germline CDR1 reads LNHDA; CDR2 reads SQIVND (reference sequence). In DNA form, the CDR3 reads TGTGCCAGTAGTGTAGGAACTCCTAAGGATACGCAGTATTTT. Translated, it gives CASSVGTPKDTQYF. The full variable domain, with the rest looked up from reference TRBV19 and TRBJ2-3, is DGGITQSPKYLFRKEGQNVTLSCEQNLNHDAMYWYRQDPGQGLRLIYYSQIVNDFQKGDIAEGYSVSREKKESFPLTVTSAQKNPTAFYLCASSVGTPKDTQYFGPGTRLTVL.

The CDR3 coding sequence is TGTGCCAGCAGCGCGGGACTGTACGACTACGAGCAGTACTTC. The encoded protein is CASSAGLYDYEQYF. The rearrangement uses TRBV9 and TRBJ2-7, with a possible D match to TRBD2 (6 bases). Germline assignment: CDR1 SGDLS and CDR2 YYNGEE. The germline V and J ends were trimmed by 3 bases and 3 bases, with 13 bases remaining between them. The CDR3 has 14 amino acids.

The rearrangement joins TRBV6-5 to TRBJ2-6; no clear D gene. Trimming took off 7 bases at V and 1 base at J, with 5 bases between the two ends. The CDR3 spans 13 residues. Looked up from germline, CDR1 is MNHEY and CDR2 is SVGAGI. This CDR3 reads CASTVSGANVLTF. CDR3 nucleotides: TGTGCCAGCACGGTATCTGGGGCCAACGTCCTGACTTTC.

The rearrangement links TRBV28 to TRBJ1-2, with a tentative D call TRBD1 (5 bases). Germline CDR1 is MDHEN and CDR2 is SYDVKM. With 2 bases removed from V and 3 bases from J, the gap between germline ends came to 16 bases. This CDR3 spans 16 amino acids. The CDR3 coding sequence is TGTGCCAGCAGTTTACGGGGCTGGGGAGGGGACTATGGCTACACCTTC. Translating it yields CASSLRGWGGDYGYTF.

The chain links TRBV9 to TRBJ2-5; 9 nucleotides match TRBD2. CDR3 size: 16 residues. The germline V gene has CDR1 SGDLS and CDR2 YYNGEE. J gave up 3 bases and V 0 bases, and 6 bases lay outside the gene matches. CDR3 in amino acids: CASSVGASGTEETQYF. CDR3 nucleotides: TGTGCCAGCAGCGTAGGCGCTAGCGGGACTGAAGAGACCCAGTACTTC.

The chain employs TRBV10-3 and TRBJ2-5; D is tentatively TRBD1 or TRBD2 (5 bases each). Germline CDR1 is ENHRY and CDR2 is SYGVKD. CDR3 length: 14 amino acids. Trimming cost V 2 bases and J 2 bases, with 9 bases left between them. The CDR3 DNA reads TGTGCCATCAGTGAGAGAGGGGCTCAAGAGACCCAGTACTTC. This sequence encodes CAISERGAQETQYF.

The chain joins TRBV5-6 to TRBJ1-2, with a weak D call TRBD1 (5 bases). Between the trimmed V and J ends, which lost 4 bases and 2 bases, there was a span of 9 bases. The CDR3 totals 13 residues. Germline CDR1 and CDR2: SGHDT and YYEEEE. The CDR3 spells CASSERQNYGYTF. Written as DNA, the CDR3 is TGTGCCAGCAGCGAACGACAGAACTATGGCTACACCTTC.

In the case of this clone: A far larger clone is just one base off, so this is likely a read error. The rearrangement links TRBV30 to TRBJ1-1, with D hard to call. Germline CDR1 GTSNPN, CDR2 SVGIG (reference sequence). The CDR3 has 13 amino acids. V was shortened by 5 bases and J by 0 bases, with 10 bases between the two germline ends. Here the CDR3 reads CAWDWNLNTEAFF. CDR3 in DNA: TGTGCCTGGGACTGGAACCTGAACACTGAAGCTTTCTTT.

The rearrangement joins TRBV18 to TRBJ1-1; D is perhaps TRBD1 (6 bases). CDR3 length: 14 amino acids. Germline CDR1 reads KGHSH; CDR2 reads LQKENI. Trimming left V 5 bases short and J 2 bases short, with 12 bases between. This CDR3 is CASSARQDNTEAFF. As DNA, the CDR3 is TGTGCCAGCTCAGCCAGACAGGATAACACTGAAGCTTTCTTT.

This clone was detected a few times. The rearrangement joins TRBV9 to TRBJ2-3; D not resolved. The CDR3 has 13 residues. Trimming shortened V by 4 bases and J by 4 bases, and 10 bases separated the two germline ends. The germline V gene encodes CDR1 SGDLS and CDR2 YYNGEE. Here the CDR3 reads CASSPQVADTQYF. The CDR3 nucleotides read TGTGCCAGCAGCCCCCAAGTTGCAGATACGCAGTATTTT.

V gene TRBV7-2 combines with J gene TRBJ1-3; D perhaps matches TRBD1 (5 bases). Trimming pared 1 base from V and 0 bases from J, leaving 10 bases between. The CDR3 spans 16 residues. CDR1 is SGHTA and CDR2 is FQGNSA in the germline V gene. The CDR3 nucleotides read TGTGCCAGCAGCTTAGTGTGGACACTCTCTGGAAACACCATATATTTT. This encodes CASSLVWTLSGNTIYF.

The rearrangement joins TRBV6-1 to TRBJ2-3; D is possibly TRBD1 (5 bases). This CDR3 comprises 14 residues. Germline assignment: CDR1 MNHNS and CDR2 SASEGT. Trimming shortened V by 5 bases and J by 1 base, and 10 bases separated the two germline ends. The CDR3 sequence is CASSKGQGTDTQYF. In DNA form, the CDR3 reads TGTGCCAGCAGTAAGGGGCAGGGCACAGATACGCAGTATTTT.

CDR3 bases: TGCGCCAGCAGCTATATGGTGGGAGGAAGGGCCGGGGAGCTGTTTTTT. Amino acids: CASSYMVGGRAGELFF. The chain joins TRBV5-1 to TRBJ2-2, with D perhaps matching TRBD2 (6 bases). This CDR3 is built from 16 residues. Trimming stripped 3 bases from V and 6 bases from J, with 18 bases between. The germline V gene has CDR1 SGHRS and CDR2 YFSETQ. Based on the CDR3 plus reference TRBV5-1 and TRBJ2-2, the full variable domain is KAGVTQTPRYLIKTRGQQVTLSCSPISGHRSVSWYQQTPGQGLQFLFEYFSETQRNKGNFPGRFSGRQFSNSRSEMNVSTLELGDSALYLCASSYMVGGRAGELFFGEGSRLTVL.

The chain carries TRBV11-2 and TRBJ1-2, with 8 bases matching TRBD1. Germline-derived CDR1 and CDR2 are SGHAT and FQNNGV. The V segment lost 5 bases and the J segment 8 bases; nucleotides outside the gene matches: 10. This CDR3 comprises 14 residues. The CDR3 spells CASSPGTGPHGYTF. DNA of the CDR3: TGTGCCAGCAGCCCAGGGACAGGCCCTCACGGCTACACCTTC.

DNA for the CDR3: TGCGCCAGCAGATTGACTAGCGGACAAGAGACCCAGTACTTC. This codes for CASRLTSGQETQYF. V usage is TRBV10-2 and J usage is TRBJ2-5, with 9 bases lining up with TRBD2. The trim removed 6 bases at V and 2 bases at J, leaving 4 bases unmatched. The CDR3 length is 14 residues. Germline CDR1 reads WSHSY; CDR2 reads SAAADI.

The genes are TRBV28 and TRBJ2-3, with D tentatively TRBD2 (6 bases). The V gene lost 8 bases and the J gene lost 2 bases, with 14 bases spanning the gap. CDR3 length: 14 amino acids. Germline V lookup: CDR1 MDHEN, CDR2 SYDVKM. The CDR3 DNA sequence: TGTGCCAGCCGGCGCGGGGCGGTCACAGATACGCAGTATTTT. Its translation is CASRRGAVTDTQYF.

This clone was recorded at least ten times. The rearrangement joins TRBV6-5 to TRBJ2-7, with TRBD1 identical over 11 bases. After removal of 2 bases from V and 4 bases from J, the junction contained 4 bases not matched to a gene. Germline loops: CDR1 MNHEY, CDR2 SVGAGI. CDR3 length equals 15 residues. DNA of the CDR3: TGTGCCAGCAGTTACCGGGACAGGGGGGGGTACGAGCAGTACTTC. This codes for CASSYRDRGGYEQYF.

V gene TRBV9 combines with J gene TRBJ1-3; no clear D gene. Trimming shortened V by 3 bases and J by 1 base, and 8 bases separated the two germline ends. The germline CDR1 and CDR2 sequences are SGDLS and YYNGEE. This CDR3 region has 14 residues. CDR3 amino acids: CASSARQSGNTIYF. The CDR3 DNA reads TGTGCCAGCAGCGCCCGTCAATCTGGAAACACCATATATTTT.